These T cell receptor beta chains were read from a single sample in a study of response to subunit inactivated influenza vaccine. One entry per CDR3 protein, called by TCRdb with MiXCR from the RT-PCR reads. The sample has 450,000 to 600,000 distinct CDR3 sequences; 7.6% are singletons. The source was PBMCs from blood, collected around 25 months after vaccination. The receptors shown here come from a man aged 50 to 69 who received an inactivated influenza vaccine. Each CDR3 is given with its conserved first and last residue. A D gene is named only where the DNA matches it firmly. Expanded clones get a size class; other rows say once, few or many, or leave the size out.

many,NA,TRBV7-7,TRBJ2-7,CASSFRQAVPTYEQYF,TGTGCTAGCAGCTTTAGACAGGCAGTTCCTACCTACGAGCAGTACTTC
few,NA,TRBV29-1,TRBJ1-2,CSVEVGGHGYTF,TGCAGCGTTGAAGTCGGGGGCCATGGCTACACCTTC
many,NA,TRBV20-1,TRBJ2-7,CSAGRTAYEQYF,TGCAGTGCCGGGAGGACAGCCTACGAGCAGTACTTC
NA,TRBD2,TRBV7-6,TRBJ2-7,CASSLAASGGGGAYEQYF,TGTGCCAGCAGCTTAGCGGCTAGCGGGGGGGGAGGGGCCTACGAGCAGTACTTC
NA,TRBD2,TRBV7-2,TRBJ2-1,CASSLGASGRYNEQFF,TGTGCCAGCAGCTTAGGAGCTAGCGGGAGGTACAATGAGCAGTTCTTC
few,NA,TRBV28,TRBJ1-2,CASSVLADGYTF,TGTGCCAGCAGTGTCTTGGCGGATGGCTACACCTTC
many,NA,TRBV12-3/TRBV12-4,TRBJ2-2,CASSPWNTGELFF,TGTGCCAGCAGCCCTTGGAACACCGGGGAGCTGTTTTTT
NA,TRBD1,TRBV4-3,TRBJ2-2,CASSQEWQGAWGELFF,TGCGCCAGCAGCCAAGAATGGCAGGGGGCATGGGGGGAGCTGTTTTTT
few,NA,TRBV20-1,TRBJ2-1,CSGLPPGVYDEQFF,TGCAGTGGCCTACCACCGGGGGTATACGATGAGCAGTTCTTC
many,NA,TRBV20-1,TRBJ2-1,CSAPQAEFYNEQFF,TGCAGTGCTCCCCAAGCGGAGTTTTACAATGAGCAGTTCTTC
many,TRBD2,TRBV4-1,TRBJ2-7,CASSNHPGLAGGSYEQYF,TGCGCCAGCAGCAACCACCCGGGACTAGCGGGGGGCTCCTACGAGCAGTACTTC
many,NA,TRBV4-2,TRBJ1-1,CASSQGDTEAFF,TGTGCCAGCAGCCAGGGGGACACTGAAGCTTTCTTT
many,TRBD1,TRBV6-1,TRBJ1-6,CASRRQGSESPLHF,TGTGCCAGCAGGAGACAGGGAAGTGAATCACCCCTCCACTTT
NA,TRBD2,TRBV29-1,TRBJ2-3,CSASAGRGTDTQYF,TGCAGCGCATCAGCGGGGAGGGGCACAGATACGCAGTATTTT
few,TRBD1,TRBV18,TRBJ2-7,CASSPYSGTGGRRVSYEQYF,TGTGCCAGCTCACCATATTCCGGGACAGGGGGCAGGAGGGTATCCTACGAGCAGTACTTC
NA,NA,TRBV5-1,TRBJ2-7,CASLASSYEQYF,TGCGCCAGCCTGGCCTCCTCCTACGAGCAGTACTTC
many,NA,TRBV5-1,TRBJ1-1,CASSLALRGTEAFF,TGCGCCAGCAGCTTGGCTCTACGGGGTACTGAAGCTTTCTTT
NA,NA,TRBV29-1,TRBJ1-1,CSVEGNRQTEAFF,TGCAGCGTTGAGGGGAACAGGCAAACTGAAGCTTTCTTT
NA,NA,TRBV25-1,TRBJ2-3,CASSLTVDTQYF,TGTGCCAGCAGCCTGACGGTAGATACGCAGTATTTT
few,TRBD1,TRBV18,TRBJ1-3,CASSLTGGQLSGNTIYF,TGTGCCAGCTCACTCACAGGGGGCCAGCTCTCTGGAAACACCATATATTTT
NA,TRBD2,TRBV24-1,TRBJ2-3,CATSDSRTSGSRRYF,TGTGCCACCAGTGATTCCAGGACTAGCGGGAGTCGGCGGTATTTT
many,NA,TRBV5-1,TRBJ2-3,CASSSARDTQYF,TGCGCCAGCAGCTCGGCTAGAGATACGCAGTATTTT
few,TRBD1,TRBV7-2,TRBJ1-5,CASSYRGQGNQPQHF,TGTGCCAGCAGCTACAGAGGACAGGGGAATCAGCCCCAGCATTTT
NA,NA,TRBV11-2,TRBJ2-1,CASRSLGRGSYNEQFF,TGTGCCAGCAGATCATTGGGCAGGGGCTCCTACAATGAGCAGTTCTTC